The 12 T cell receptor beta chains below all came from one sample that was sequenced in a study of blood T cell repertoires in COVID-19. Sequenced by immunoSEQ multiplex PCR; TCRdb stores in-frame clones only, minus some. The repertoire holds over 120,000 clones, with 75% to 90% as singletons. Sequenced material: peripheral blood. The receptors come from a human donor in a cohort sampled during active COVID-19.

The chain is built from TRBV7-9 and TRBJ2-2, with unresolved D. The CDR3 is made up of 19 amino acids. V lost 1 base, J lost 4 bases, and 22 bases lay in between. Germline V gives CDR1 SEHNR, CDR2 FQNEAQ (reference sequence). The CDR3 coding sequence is TGTGCCAGCAGCTTAGACCTCCCACTGAGTGGAGTCCCCACCGGGGAGCTGTTTTTT. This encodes CASSLDLPLSGVPTGELFF.

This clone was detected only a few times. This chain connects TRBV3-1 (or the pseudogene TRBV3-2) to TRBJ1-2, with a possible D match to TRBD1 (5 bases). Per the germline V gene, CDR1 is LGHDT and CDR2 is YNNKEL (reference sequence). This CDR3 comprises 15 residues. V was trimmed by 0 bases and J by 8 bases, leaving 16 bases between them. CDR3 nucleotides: TGTGCCAGCAGCCAAGATACGGGGGGTATAAGCGGCTACACCTTC. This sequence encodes CASSQDTGGISGYTF.

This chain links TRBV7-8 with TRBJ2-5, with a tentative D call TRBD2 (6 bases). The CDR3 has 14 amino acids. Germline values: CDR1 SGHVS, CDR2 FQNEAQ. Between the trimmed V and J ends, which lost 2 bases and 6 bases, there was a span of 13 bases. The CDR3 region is CASSLPSAGQTQYF. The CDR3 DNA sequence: TGTGCCAGCAGCTTACCTAGCGCGGGTCAGACCCAGTACTTC.

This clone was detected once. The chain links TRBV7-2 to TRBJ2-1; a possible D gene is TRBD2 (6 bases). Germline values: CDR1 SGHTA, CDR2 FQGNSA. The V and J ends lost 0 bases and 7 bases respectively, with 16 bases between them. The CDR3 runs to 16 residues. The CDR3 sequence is CASSLAFSAGWNEQFF. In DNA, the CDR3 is TGTGCCAGCAGCTTAGCGTTTAGCGCGGGGTGGAATGAGCAGTTCTTC.

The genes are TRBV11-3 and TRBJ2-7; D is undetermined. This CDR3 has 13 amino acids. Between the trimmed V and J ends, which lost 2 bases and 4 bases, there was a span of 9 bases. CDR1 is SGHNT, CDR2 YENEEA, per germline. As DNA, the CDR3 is TGTGCCAGCAGCTTAAACAGCCAATACGAGCAGTACTTC. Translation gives CASSLNSQYEQYF.

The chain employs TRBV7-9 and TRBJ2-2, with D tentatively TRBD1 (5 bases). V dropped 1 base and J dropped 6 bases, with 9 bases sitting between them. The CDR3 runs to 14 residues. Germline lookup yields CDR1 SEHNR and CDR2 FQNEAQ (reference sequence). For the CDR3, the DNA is TGTGCCAGCAGCTTAGTCAGGGATCCCGGGGAGCTGTTTTTT. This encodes CASSLVRDPGELFF.

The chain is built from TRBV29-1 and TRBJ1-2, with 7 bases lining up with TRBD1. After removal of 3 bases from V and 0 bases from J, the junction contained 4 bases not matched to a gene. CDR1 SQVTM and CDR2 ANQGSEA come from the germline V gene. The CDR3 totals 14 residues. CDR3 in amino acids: CSVDTGDPNYGYTF. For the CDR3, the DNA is TGCAGCGTTGATACAGGGGACCCTAACTATGGCTACACCTTC.

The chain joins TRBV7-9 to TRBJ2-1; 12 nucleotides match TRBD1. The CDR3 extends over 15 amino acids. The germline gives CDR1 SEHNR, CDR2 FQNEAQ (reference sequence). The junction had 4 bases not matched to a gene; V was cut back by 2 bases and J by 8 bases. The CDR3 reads CASSLPGQGAHEQFF. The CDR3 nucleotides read TGTGCCAGCAGCTTACCGGGACAGGGGGCCCATGAGCAGTTCTTC.

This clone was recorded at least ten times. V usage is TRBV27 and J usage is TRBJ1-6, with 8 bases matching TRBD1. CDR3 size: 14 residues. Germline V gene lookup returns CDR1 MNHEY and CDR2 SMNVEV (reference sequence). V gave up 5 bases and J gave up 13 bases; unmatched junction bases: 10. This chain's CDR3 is CASSSGQGLDPLHF. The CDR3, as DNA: TGTGCCAGCAGTAGCGGACAGGGCCTCGACCCCCTCCACTTT.

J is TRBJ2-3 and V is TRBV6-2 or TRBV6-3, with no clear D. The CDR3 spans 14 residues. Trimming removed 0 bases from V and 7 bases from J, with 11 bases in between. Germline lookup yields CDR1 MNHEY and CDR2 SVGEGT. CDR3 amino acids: CASSYSSTYNTQYF. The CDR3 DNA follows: TGTGCCAGCAGTTACTCGAGCACTTATAATACGCAGTATTTT.

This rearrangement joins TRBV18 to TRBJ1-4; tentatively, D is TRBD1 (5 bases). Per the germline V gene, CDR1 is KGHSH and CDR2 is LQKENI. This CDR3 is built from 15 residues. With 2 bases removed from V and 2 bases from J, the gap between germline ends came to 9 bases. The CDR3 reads CASSPRQGTNEKLFF. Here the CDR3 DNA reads TGTGCCAGCTCACCAAGGCAGGGTACTAATGAAAAACTGTTTTTT. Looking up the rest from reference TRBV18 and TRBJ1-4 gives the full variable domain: NAGVMQNPRHLVRRRGQEARLRCSPMKGHSHVYWYRQLPEEGLKFMVYLQKENIIDESGMPKERFSAEFPKEGPSILRIQQVVRGDSAAYFCASSPRQGTNEKLFFGSGTQLSVL.

The CDR3 bases are TGTGCCAGTAGTCCTCAGGTCTGGCAGCCCCAGCATTTT. It translates to CASSPQVWQPQHF. The rearrangement uses TRBV19 and TRBJ1-5; D is unresolved. The CDR3 spans 13 residues. CDR1 and CDR2 from the germline V gene are LNHDA and SQIVND (reference sequence). The V end lost 5 bases, the J end lost 7 bases, and 12 bases lay between the germline ends.